The TCR beta chain described here comes from a study of T cell responses to AZD1222 COVID-19 vaccine. Study-level points and caveats: Baseline testing showed seropositivity in only six AZD1222 recipients. At 160-218 and 743-854, vaccine-associated CD4 TCRs were dominant, and they spanned spike. Donor demographics were predominantly white British with a female majority; clonal diversity may be underestimated.

Libraries were prepared by immunoSEQ multiplex PCR; TCRdb keeps only in-frame clonotypes and omits some of them. The sample consists of 60,000 to 65,000 clones, roughly 84% of them appearing once. Germline CDR1 reads SGHRS; CDR2 reads YFSETQ. The CDR3 totals 16 residues. Losses at the gene ends were 0 bases for V and 3 bases for J; bases not matched to a gene: 3. On this clone: Its target is not known.

The rearrangement links TRBV5-1 to TRBJ2-1; 10 bases fit TRBD2. Sequencing was performed on peripheral blood, taken on day 0 of AZD1222 vaccination. The sequence was obtained from an adult in good health. The CDR3 sequence is CASSLDLAGVYNEQFF. DNA of the CDR3: TGCGCCAGCAGCTTGGACCTAGCGGGGGTCTACAATGAGCAGTTCTTC.